This T cell receptor (beta chain) was documented in a study of vaccination effects on CD4 cells after COVID-19. Data came from immunoSEQ multiplex PCR; TCRdb stores just in-frame clones and leaves some out. The sample has just under 60,000 clones; roughly 80% are singletons. Viral peptide pool expansion of antigen-specific CD4+ T cells preceded sequencing in the ViraFEST assay. The culture ran for roughly ten days before CD4+ T cells were isolated. The participants, recipients of two vaccine doses, got either BNT162b2 or mRNA-1273. The authors replaced half the medium with IL-2 medium on days 3 and 7. This clone has just one count. Its target is not known. This CDR3 contains 15 residues. Germline V gene lookup returns CDR1 KGHDR and CDR2 SFDVKD. Trimming cost V 5 bases and J 5 bases; bases outside gene matches: 9.

This TCR derives from a human donor who received a COVID-19 vaccine. Sample: CD4+ T cells from PBMCs cultured with HCoV-OC43 spike peptides, taken after COVID-19 vaccination. Subset meaning: HCoV-OC43 spike overlapping peptide pool stimulation. This chain connects TRBV24-1 to TRBJ2-3; 7 nucleotides line up with TRBD1. The CDR3 region is CATSAQDRRLDTQYF. The CDR3, as DNA: TGTGCCACCAGTGCCCAGGACAGGAGGTTAGATACGCAGTATTTT.